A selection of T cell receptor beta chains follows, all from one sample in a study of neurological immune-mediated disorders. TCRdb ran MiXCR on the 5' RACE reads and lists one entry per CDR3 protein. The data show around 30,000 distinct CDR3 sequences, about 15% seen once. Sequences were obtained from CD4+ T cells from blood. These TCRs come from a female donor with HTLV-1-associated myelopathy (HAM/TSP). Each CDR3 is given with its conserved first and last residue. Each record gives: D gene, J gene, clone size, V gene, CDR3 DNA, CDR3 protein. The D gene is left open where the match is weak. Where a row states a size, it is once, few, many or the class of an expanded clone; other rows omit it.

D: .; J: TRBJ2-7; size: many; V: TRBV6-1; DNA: TGTGCCAGCAGTGATCCGGTAGTAGACGAGCAGTACTTC; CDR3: CASSDPVVDEQYF
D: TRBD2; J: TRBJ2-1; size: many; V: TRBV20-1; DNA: TGCAGTGCTAGGGCACTAGCGGGAGGGCCTCCTGAGCAGTTCTTC; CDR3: CSARALAGGPPEQFF
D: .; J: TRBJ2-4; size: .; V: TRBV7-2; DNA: TGTGCCAGCAGAGGACAGCAAAACATTCAGTACTTC; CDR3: CASRGQQNIQYF
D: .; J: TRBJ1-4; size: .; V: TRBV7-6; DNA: TGTGCCAGCAGCTTCGACCCCGGACAGTGCGGTGAAAAACTGTTTTTT; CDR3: CASSFDPGQCGEKLFF
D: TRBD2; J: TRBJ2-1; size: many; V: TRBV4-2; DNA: TGTGCCAGCAGCCAAGTCGTCACTAGCGGGTCCTACAATGAGCAGTTCTTC; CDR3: CASSQVVTSGSYNEQFF
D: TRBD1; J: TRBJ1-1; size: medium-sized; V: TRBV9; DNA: TGTGCCAGCAGCGTGACAGGGTTAAATGAAGCTTTCTTT; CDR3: CASSVTGLNEAFF
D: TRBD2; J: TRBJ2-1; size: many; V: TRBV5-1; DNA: TGCGCCAGCAGCCCGATAGCGGGAGATGAGCAGTTCTTC; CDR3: CASSPIAGDEQFF
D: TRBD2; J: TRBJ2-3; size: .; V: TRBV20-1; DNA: TGCAGTGCTAGCTCGGCGATAGCGGGGGACATGCAGTATTTT; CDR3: CSASSAIAGDMQYF
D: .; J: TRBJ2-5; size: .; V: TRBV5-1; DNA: TGCGCCAGCAGCGGAAGCTATCAAGAGACCCAGAACTTC; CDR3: CASSGSYQETQNF
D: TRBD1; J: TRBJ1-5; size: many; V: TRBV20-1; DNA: TGCAGTGCTGAATCCGGGACAGTTAGCAATCAGCCCCAGCATTTT; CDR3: CSAESGTVSNQPQHF
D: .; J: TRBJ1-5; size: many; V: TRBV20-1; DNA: TGCAGTGCCGGCCGCTGGGAGAGCAATCAGCCCCAGCATTTT; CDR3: CSAGRWESNQPQHF
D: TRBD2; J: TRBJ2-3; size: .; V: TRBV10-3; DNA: TGTGCCATCAGTCCGGGACTAGCGGCTCCAGATACGCAGTATTTT; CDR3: CAISPGLAAPDTQYF
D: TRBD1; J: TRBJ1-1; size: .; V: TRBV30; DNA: TGTGCCTGGAGCAGGGACAGGACAAACACTGAAGCTTTCTTT; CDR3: CAWSRDRTNTEAFF
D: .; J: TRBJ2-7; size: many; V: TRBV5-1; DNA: TGCGCCAGCATCCCGGGGGAGGACCCTAGGGGGAACGAGCAGTACTTC; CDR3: CASIPGEDPRGNEQYF
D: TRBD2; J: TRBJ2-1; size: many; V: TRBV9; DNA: TGTGCCAGCAGCGACCTAGCGGGGGCATACAATGAGCAGTTCTTC; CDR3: CASSDLAGAYNEQFF